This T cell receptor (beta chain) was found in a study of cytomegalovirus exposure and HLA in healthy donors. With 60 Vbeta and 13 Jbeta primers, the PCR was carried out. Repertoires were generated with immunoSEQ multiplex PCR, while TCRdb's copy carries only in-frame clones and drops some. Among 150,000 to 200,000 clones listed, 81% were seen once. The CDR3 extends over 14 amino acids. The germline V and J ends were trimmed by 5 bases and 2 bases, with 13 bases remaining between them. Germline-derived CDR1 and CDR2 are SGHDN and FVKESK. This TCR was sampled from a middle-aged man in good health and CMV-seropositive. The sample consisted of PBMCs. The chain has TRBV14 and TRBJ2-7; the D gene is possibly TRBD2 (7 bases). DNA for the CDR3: TGTGCCAGCAGCAAACAGGGAGGGGCCTACGAGCAGTACTTC. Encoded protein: CASSKQGGAYEQYF.